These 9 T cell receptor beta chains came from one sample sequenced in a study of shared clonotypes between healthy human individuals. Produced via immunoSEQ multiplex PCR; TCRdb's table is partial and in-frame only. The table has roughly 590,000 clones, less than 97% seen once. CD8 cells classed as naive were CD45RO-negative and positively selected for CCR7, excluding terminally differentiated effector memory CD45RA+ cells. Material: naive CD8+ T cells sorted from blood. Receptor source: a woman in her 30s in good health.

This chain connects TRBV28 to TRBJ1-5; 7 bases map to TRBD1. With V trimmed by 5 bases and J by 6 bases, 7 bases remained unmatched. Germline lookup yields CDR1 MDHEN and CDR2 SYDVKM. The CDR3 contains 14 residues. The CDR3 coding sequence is TGTGCCAGCAGTCCCCCCGACAGGGCTCAGCCCCAGCATTTT. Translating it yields CASSPPDRAQPQHF.

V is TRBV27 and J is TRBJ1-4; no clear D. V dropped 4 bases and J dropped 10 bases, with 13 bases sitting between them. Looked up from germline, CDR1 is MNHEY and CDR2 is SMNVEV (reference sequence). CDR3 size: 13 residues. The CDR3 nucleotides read TGTGCCAGCAGTTCGGTCACCTTGGGAAAACTGTTTTTT. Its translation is CASSSVTLGKLFF.

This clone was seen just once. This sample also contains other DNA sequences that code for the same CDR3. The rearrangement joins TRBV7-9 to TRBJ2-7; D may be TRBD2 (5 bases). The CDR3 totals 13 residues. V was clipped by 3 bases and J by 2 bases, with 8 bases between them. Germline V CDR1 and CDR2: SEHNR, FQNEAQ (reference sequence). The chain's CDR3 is CASSFDGTYEQYF. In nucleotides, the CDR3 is TGTGCCAGCAGCTTCGACGGGACCTACGAGCAGTACTTC. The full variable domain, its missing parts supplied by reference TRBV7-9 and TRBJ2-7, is DTGVSQNPRHKITKRGQNVTFRCDPISEHNRLYWYRQTLGQGPEFLTYFQNEAQLEKSRLLSDRFSAERPKGSFSTLEIQRTEQGDSAMYLCASSFDGTYEQYFGPGTRLTVT.

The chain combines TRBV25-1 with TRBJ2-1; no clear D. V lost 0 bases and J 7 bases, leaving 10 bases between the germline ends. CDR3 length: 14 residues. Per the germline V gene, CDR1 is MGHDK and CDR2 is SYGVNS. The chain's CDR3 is CASSEYIGRNEQFF. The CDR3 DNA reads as TGTGCCAGCAGTGAATATATCGGGCGGAATGAGCAGTTCTTC.

CDR3 in amino acids: CASSGGRQGEVYGYTF. The DNA of the CDR3 is TGTGCCAGCAGTGGTGGCCGACAGGGGGAGGTCTATGGCTACACCTTC. V is TRBV9 and J is TRBJ1-2, with 9 bases identical to TRBD1. The V and J ends lost 5 bases and 4 bases, in that order; junction bases with no gene match: 12. Per the germline V gene, CDR1 is SGDLS and CDR2 is YYNGEE. This CDR3 has 16 residues.

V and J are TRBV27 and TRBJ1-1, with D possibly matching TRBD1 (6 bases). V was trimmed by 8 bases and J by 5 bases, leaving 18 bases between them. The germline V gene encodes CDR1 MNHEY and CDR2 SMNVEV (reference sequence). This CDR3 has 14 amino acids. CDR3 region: CASADIGGLTEAFF. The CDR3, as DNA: TGTGCCAGCGCCGACATTGGGGGGCTGACTGAAGCTTTCTTT.

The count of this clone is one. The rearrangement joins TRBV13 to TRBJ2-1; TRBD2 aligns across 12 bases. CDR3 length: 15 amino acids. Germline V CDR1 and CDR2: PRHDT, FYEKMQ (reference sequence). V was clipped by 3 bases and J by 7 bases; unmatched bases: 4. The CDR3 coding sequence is TGTGCCAGCAGCTTGACTAGCGGGAGATCGAATGAGCAGTTCTTC. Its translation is CASSLTSGRSNEQFF. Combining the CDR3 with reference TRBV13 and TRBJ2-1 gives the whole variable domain AAGVIQSPRHLIKEKRETATLKCYPIPRHDTVYWYQQGPGQDPQFLISFYEKMQSDKGSIPDRFSAQQFSDYHSELNMSSLELGDSALYFCASSLTSGRSNEQFFGPGTRLTVL.

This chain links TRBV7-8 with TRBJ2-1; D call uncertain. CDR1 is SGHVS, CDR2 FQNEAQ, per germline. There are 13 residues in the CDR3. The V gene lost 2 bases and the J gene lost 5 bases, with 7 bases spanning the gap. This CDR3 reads CASSLRSDNEQFF. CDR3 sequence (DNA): TGTGCCAGCAGCTTAAGGTCTGACAATGAGCAGTTCTTC.

This CDR3 is CASSLGWLEAFF. In nucleotides, the CDR3 is TGTGCCAGCAGCTTGGGGTGGCTTGAAGCTTTCTTT. This sequence joins TRBV5-5 and TRBJ1-1; D uncertain. CDR1 and CDR2 (germline): SGHKS, YYEKEE (reference sequence). V shed 0 bases and J shed 7 bases, with 7 bases lying between them. This CDR3 region has 12 residues.